This is a list of T cell receptor beta chains from one sample in a study of T cells in Graves' hyperthyroidism and ophthalmopathy. From the multiplex PCR reads, TCRdb called clonotypes with MiXCR, one entry per CDR3 protein. In the table there are about 610,000 distinct CDR3 sequences, about 16% of which are singletons. Sequencing was done on a sample of blood. The receptors were gathered from a middle-aged woman with Graves' ophthalmopathy. Both conserved end residues are part of each CDR3. The D gene is left open where the match is weak. The size of a clone is reported for some rows only, either as once, few or many, or as a class for expanded clones.

D | size | J | V | CDR3 | DNA
TRBD2 | many | TRBJ2-3 | TRBV5-1 | CASRTGLAGSADTQYF | TGCGCCAGCAGAACCGGACTAGCGGGATCTGCGGATACGCAGTATTTT
TRBD2 | many | TRBJ2-7 | TRBV5-1 | CASSLTLALPRLEQYF | TGCGCCAGCAGCCTAACACTAGCGTTACCCAGACTCGAGCAGTACTTC
. | few | TRBJ2-7 | TRBV11-1 | CASSFVRRSSYEQYF | TGTGCCAGCAGTTTTGTCAGACGGAGTTCCTACGAGCAGTACTTC
. | many | TRBJ1-3 | TRBV28 | CGSRFSGNTIYF | TGTGGTAGTCGTTTCTCTGGAAACACCATATATTTT
TRBD1 | many | TRBJ2-1 | TRBV18 | CASSPGAGGSYEQFF | TGTGCCAGCTCCCCAGGGGCAGGGGGCTCCTATGAGCAGTTCTTC
. | many | TRBJ1-1 | TRBV20-1 | CSARPGKVSSTEAFF | TGCAGTGCTAGGCCGGGGAAGGTATCAAGCACTGAAGCTTTCTTT
. | . | TRBJ1-5 | TRBV19 | CASSIVRTALGNQPQHF | TGTGCCAGTAGTATAGTTCGGACAGCTTTGGGGAATCAGCCCCAGCATTTT
. | many | TRBJ2-3 | TRBV27 | CASSPWTRGVSTDTQYF | TGTGCCAGCAGTCCTTGGACTCGTGGTGTAAGCACAGATACGCAGTATTTT
TRBD2 | many | TRBJ2-7 | TRBV6-2/TRBV6-3 | CASSSRGVAGVYEQYF | TGTGCCAGCAGTTCCCGGGGGGTAGCGGGAGTCTACGAGCAGTACTTC
TRBD2 | . | TRBJ2-1 | TRBV19 | CASSLGGENNEQFF | TGTGCCAGTAGTTTGGGGGGGGAAAACAATGAGCAGTTCTTC
. | many | TRBJ2-3 | TRBV7-3 | CASSLYVADTQYF | TGTGCCAGCAGCTTATATGTCGCAGATACGCAGTATTTT
. | many | TRBJ2-3 | TRBV27 | CAIRAPGQTDTQYF | TGTGCCATCCGGGCACCGGGGCAAACAGATACGCAGTATTTT
. | many | TRBJ1-2 | TRBV2 | CASDKRTDYGYTF | TGTGCCAGCGACAAAAGGACAGACTATGGCTACACCTTC
. | many | TRBJ1-5 | TRBV5-1 | CASSHRDNHRSNQPQHF | TGCGCCAGCAGCCACCGGGACAACCATCGGAGCAATCAGCCCCAGCATTTT
. | . | TRBJ1-3 | TRBV4-1 | CASSQVENTGNTIYF | TGCGCCAGCAGCCAAGTGGAAAACACCGGGAACACCATATATTTT
. | many | TRBJ2-7 | TRBV30 | CAWSAGQLPSYEQYF | TGTGCCTGGAGTGCAGGACAGCTACCTTCCTACGAGCAGTACTTC
. | . | TRBJ1-6 | TRBV7-9 | CASSLERPGRNSPLHF | TGTGCCAGCAGCCTGGAGCGCCCGGGAAGAAATTCACCCCTCCACTTT
. | . | TRBJ1-3 | TRBV3-1 | CASTFGLSSGNTIYF | TGTGCCAGCACCTTTGGACTCAGCTCTGGAAACACCATATATTTT
. | few | TRBJ2-1 | TRBV5-8 | CASSPQFIDEQFF | TGTGCCAGCAGCCCCCAGTTCATCGATGAGCAGTTCTTC
. | . | TRBJ2-2 | TRBV3-1 | CASSPFIGELFF | TGTGCCAGCAGCCCCTTTATTGGTGAGCTGTTTTTT
. | many | TRBJ1-5 | TRBV20-1 | CSARDGASNQPQHF | TGCAGTGCTAGAGATGGGGCGTCCAATCAGCCCCAGCATTTT
. | many | TRBJ1-1 | TRBV5-1 | CASSLIVDTEAFF | TGCGCCAGCAGCTTGATAGTGGACACTGAAGCTTTCTTT
. | many | TRBJ2-5 | TRBV2 | CASSEMGISQETQYF | TGTGCCAGCAGTGAAATGGGAATATCCCAAGAGACCCAGTACTTC
. | many | TRBJ1-2 | TRBV20-1 | CSAAFTEGDGYTF | TGCAGTGCCGCGTTCACTGAAGGAGATGGCTACACCTTC
. | many | TRBJ2-1 | TRBV12-3/TRBV12-4 | CASSLVGVTDEQFF | TGTGCCAGCAGTTTAGTGGGTGTGACGGATGAGCAGTTCTTC
TRBD2 | many | TRBJ2-5 | TRBV3-1 | CASSSGTSGRETQYF | TGTGCCAGCAGTTCCGGGACTAGCGGGAGAGAGACCCAGTACTTC
. | . | TRBJ1-2 | TRBV3-1 | CASSLRTGMSVLTF | TGTGCCAGCAGCCTACGAACAGGGATGTCAGTTCTCACCTTC
. | many | TRBJ1-1 | TRBV18 | CASSPRYEDQNTEAFF | TGTGCCAGCTCACCAAGATATGAGGACCAGAACACTGAAGCTTTCTTT
. | few | TRBJ2-5 | TRBV20-1 | CSAERSSDPGETQYF | TGCAGTGCTGAGAGGTCTAGCGACCCCGGGGAGACCCAGTACTTC
TRBD2 | . | TRBJ2-3 | TRBV9 | CASSGTSGGRSDTDTQYF | TGTGCCAGCAGCGGGACTAGCGGAGGGAGATCCGACACAGATACGCAGTATTTT
. | few | TRBJ2-1 | TRBV9 | CASSVDLSSYNEQFF | TGTGCCAGCAGCGTCGACCTAAGCTCCTACAATGAGCAGTTCTTC
. | many | TRBJ2-1 | TRBV28 | CASRTSGLEQFF | TGTGCCAGCAGAACAAGCGGGCTTGAGCAGTTCTTC
. | few | TRBJ2-3 | TRBV6-2/TRBV6-3 | CASSKGGGQDTQYF | TGTGCCAGCTCGAAGGGGGGGGGACAAGATACGCAGTATTTT
. | many | TRBJ2-1 | TRBV28 | CASSSRDSGGFDNEQFF | TGTGCCAGCAGCTCTAGGGATAGCGGAGGGTTTGACAATGAGCAGTTCTTC
TRBD1 | . | TRBJ1-5 | TRBV12-3/TRBV12-4 | CASQGAGNQPQHF | TGTGCCAGCCAGGGGGCGGGCAATCAGCCCCAGCATTTT
TRBD1 | . | TRBJ2-7 | TRBV4-1 | CASSQAGDRGSYEQYF | TGCGCCAGCAGCCAAGCTGGGGACAGGGGATCGTACGAGCAGTACTTC
TRBD2 | . | TRBJ2-3 | TRBV24-1 | CATSGLAGITQYF | TGTGCCACCAGTGGTCTAGCGGGAATTACGCAGTATTTT
TRBD1 | many | TRBJ2-7 | TRBV18 | CASSPRQGDEQYF | TGTGCCAGCTCACCTCGACAGGGGGACGAGCAGTACTTC
. | many | TRBJ1-1 | TRBV10-2 | CASSSQARETEAFF | TGCGCCAGCAGTTCACAGGCCAGGGAAACTGAAGCTTTCTTT
. | few | TRBJ1-5 | TRBV12-3/TRBV12-4 | CASRSPGEDNQPQHF | TGTGCCAGCAGGTCTCCGGGGGAGGACAATCAGCCCCAGCATTTT
. | many | TRBJ2-7 | TRBV6-2/TRBV6-3 | CASSSGESREQYF | TGTGCCAGCAGTTCCGGGGAGTCTCGCGAGCAGTACTTC
. | . | TRBJ2-2 | TRBV25-1 | CASSEYLSGGELFF | TGTGCCAGCAGTGAATATCTCTCTGGCGGGGAGCTGTTTTTT
. | many | TRBJ2-3 | TRBV2 | CASMSETTDTQYF | TGTGCCAGCATGAGCGAAACCACAGATACGCAGTATTTT
TRBD2 | . | TRBJ2-1 | TRBV12-3/TRBV12-4 | CASSRLAGGPGNEQFF | TGTGCCAGCAGTCGACTAGCGGGGGGGCCGGGAAATGAGCAGTTCTTC
TRBD1 | few | TRBJ1-1 | TRBV18 | CASSLQGTGVNPLNTEAFF | TGTGCCAGCTCACTACAAGGGACAGGGGTTAACCCATTGAACACTGAAGCTTTCTTT
. | many | TRBJ2-1 | TRBV30 | CAWSGNEQFF | TGTGCCTGGAGTGGAAATGAGCAGTTCTTC
. | many | TRBJ2-1 | TRBV2 | CASSGVYNEQFF | TGTGCCAGCAGTGGTGTTTACAATGAGCAGTTCTTC
TRBD1 | few | TRBJ1-1 | TRBV5-1 | CASSLVSWGQGRTEAFF | TGCGCCAGCAGCTTGGTATCCTGGGGACAGGGGCGCACTGAAGCTTTCTTT
. | . | TRBJ2-7 | TRBV19 | CASSIGGQFYEQYF | TGTGCCAGTAGTATAGGCGGACAATTCTACGAGCAGTACTTC
. | many | TRBJ2-1 | TRBV20-1 | CSAPSSYNEQFF | TGCAGTGCGCCGAGCTCCTACAATGAGCAGTTCTTC
TRBD1 | . | TRBJ1-1 | TRBV29-1 | CSVWDRRNTEAFF | TGCAGCGTTTGGGACAGGAGGAACACTGAAGCTTTCTTT
TRBD2 | few | TRBJ2-6 | TRBV20-1 | CSPRSSGRSGANVLTF | TGCAGTCCCAGATCTAGCGGGAGATCTGGGGCCAACGTCCTGACTTTC
. | . | TRBJ1-1 | TRBV20-1 | CSAPMGTLNTEAFF | TGCAGTGCCCCGATGGGGACCCTGAACACTGAAGCTTTCTTT
TRBD1 | many | TRBJ2-1 | TRBV5-5 | CASSSRSGTGVANEQFF | TGTGCCAGCAGCTCTCGATCCGGGACAGGGGTAGCTAATGAGCAGTTCTTC